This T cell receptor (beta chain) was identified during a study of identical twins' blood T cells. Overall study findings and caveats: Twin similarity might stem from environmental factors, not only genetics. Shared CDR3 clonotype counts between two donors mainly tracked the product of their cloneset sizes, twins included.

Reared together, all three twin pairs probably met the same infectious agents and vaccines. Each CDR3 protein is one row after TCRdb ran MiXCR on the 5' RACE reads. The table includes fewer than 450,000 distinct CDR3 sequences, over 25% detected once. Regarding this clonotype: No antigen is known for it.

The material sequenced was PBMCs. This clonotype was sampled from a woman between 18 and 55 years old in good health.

Written as DNA, the CDR3 is TGTGCCAGCAGTGAGGGGGTTGGGGGGTACGATGGCTACACCTTC. It yields the protein CASSEGVGGYDGYTF. The chain carries TRBV2 and TRBJ1-2; D may be TRBD1 (5 bases). CDR1 is SNHLY, CDR2 FYNNEI, per germline. Trimming cost V 3 bases and J 6 bases, with 17 bases left between them. The CDR3 is 15 amino acids.